These 7 T cell receptor beta chains originate from one sample sequenced in a study of cytomegalovirus exposure and HLA in healthy donors. A multiplex PCR was run with 60 Vbeta primers and 13 Jbeta primers. Assay used: immunoSEQ multiplex PCR; TCRdb lists only in-frame clones, some missing. The repertoire includes 310,000 or so clones, 70% to 90% of them detected once, and 2% to 3% sits in the top ten. The sequencing sample was made of PBMCs. The receptors originated from a young woman in good health and CMV-seronegative.

V is TRBV5-1 and J is TRBJ2-1; tentative D call: TRBD2 (6 bases). Per germline, CDR1 SGHRS and CDR2 YFSETQ. Trimming shortened V by 4 bases and J by 6 bases, and 11 bases separated the two germline ends. This CDR3 has 13 amino acids. The CDR3 protein is CASSIGTFNEQFF. The DNA for the CDR3 is TGCGCCAGCAGCATAGGGACTTTCAATGAGCAGTTCTTC.

This chain uses TRBV7-6 with TRBJ1-2; 8 positions match TRBD1. The CDR3 runs to 13 residues. The V gene's germline CDR1 is SGHVS and CDR2 FNYEAQ. After removal of 5 bases from V and 8 bases from J, the junction contained 7 bases not matched to a gene. This chain's CDR3 is CASSLAGQGGYTF. The CDR3 nucleotides read TGTGCCAGCAGCCTCGCCGGACAGGGCGGCTACACCTTC.

The rearrangement uses TRBV9 and TRBJ1-4; 7 bases are shared with TRBD1. Losses at the gene ends were 4 bases for V and 8 bases for J; bases not matched to a gene: 11. The germline gives CDR1 SGDLS, CDR2 YYNGEE. CDR3 size: 15 residues. CDR3 nucleotide sequence: TGTGCCAGCAGCCCGACCACAGGGGTTTGGGAAAAACTGTTTTTT. As protein: CASSPTTGVWEKLFF.

This rearrangement joins TRBV5-6 to TRBJ2-5; no firm D call. V lost 0 bases to trimming and J lost 6 bases, with 9 bases between them. The CDR3 is 13 residues long. Germline CDR1 is SGHDT and CDR2 is YYEEEE. CDR3 sequence: CASSLEQSKTQYF. The CDR3 region has the DNA TGTGCCAGCAGCTTGGAACAGAGCAAGACCCAGTACTTC.

V and J are TRBV9 and TRBJ1-1; D possibly corresponds to TRBD1 (5 bases). This CDR3 has 15 residues. CDR1 is SGDLS, CDR2 YYNGEE, per germline. V was clipped by 3 bases and J by 4 bases, with 16 bases between them. This CDR3 reads CASSGAGSLGTEAFF. The DNA of the CDR3 is TGTGCCAGCAGCGGGGCAGGGTCTCTAGGCACTGAAGCTTTCTTT. The full variable domain, completed using reference TRBV9 and TRBJ1-1, is DSGVTQTPKHLITATGQRVTLRCSPRSGDLSVYWYQQSLDQGLQFLIQYYNGEERAKGNILERFSAQQFPDLHSELNLSSLELGDSALYFCASSGAGSLGTEAFFGQGTRLTVV.

The CDR3 spells CATSRDRGNYGYTF. Written as DNA, the CDR3 is TGTGCCACCAGCAGGGACAGGGGGAACTATGGCTACACCTTC. The chain couples TRBV15 to TRBJ1-2, with 10 bases that match TRBD1. Germline loops: CDR1 LNHNV, CDR2 YYDKDF (reference sequence). The trim removed 3 bases at V and 2 bases at J, leaving 0 bases unmatched. The length of the CDR3 is 14 residues.

This clone was detected only a few times. Here the CDR3 DNA reads TGTGCCAGCAGCCAAGATAAAGCGCTCTACAATGAGCAGTTCTTC. This translates into CASSQDKALYNEQFF. V gene TRBV4-2 combines with J gene TRBJ2-1; D remains unclear. Germline V gene data show CDR1 as LGHNA and CDR2 as YNFKEQ. V was pared by 0 bases and J by 3 bases, with 9 bases between. The CDR3 has 15 residues.